Below are 18 T cell receptor beta chains sequenced from a single sample in a study of blood T cell repertoires in COVID-19. TCRdb keeps only in-frame clones here, not all; method: immunoSEQ multiplex PCR. The data show 35,000 to 50,000 clones, 80% to 90% seen once. Sequencing was done on a sample of peripheral blood. These receptors were obtained from a man aged 60 to 75 with active COVID-19.

The chain uses TRBV24-1 and TRBJ1-4; 8 positions agree with TRBD1. The CDR3 is 15 residues long. V shed 5 bases and J 7 bases; nucleotides not matched to a gene: 8. The germline gives CDR1 KGHDR, CDR2 SFDVKD. CDR3 sequence reads: CATSVPDRAGEKLFF. The DNA for the CDR3 is TGTGCCACCAGTGTTCCGGACAGGGCGGGTGAAAAACTGTTTTTT.

The chain employs TRBV28 and TRBJ2-3; TRBD2 might be the D (6 bases). CDR1 is MDHEN, CDR2 SYDVKM, per germline. This CDR3 is built from 15 residues. V shed 6 bases and J shed 0 bases, with 13 bases lying between them. CDR3 residues: CASSPAGSSTDTQYF. DNA of the CDR3: TGTGCCAGCAGCCCGGCGGGGTCTAGCACAGATACGCAGTATTTT.

In its sample, this clone was seen once. The chain has TRBV28 and TRBJ2-7; D is unresolved. Trimming removed 4 bases at V and 6 bases at J, with 7 bases between. This CDR3 is built from 11 residues. Germline lookup yields CDR1 MDHEN and CDR2 SYDVKM. The CDR3 DNA sequence: TGTGCCAGCAGTTCTAGTCGCGAGCAGTACTTC. Translated: CASSSSREQYF.

V is TRBV5-4 and J is TRBJ2-1, with TRBD2 identical over 14 bases. The CDR3 has 16 amino acids. Losses at the gene ends were 4 bases for V and 3 bases for J; bases not matched to a gene: 3. CDR1 is SGHNT, CDR2 YYREEE, per germline (reference sequence). The chain's CDR3 is CASSRGTSGSYNEQFF. The CDR3 bases are TGTGCCAGCAGCCGAGGGACTAGCGGGAGCTACAATGAGCAGTTCTTC.

In this sample, this clone turned up once. V usage is TRBV28 and J usage is TRBJ2-5; D is unclear. Germline CDR1 and CDR2: MDHEN and SYDVKM. V lost 0 bases and J lost 2, with 10 bases in between. This CDR3 contains 15 residues. The CDR3 loop reads CASSLWAAQQETQYF. As DNA, the CDR3 is TGTGCCAGCAGTTTATGGGCAGCGCAGCAAGAGACCCAGTACTTC.

The rearrangement uses TRBV28 and TRBJ1-5, with D perhaps TRBD1 (6 bases). The CDR3 is made up of 16 amino acids. Trimming shortened V by 1 base and J by 0 bases, and 10 bases separated the two germline ends. CDR1 MDHEN and CDR2 SYDVKM come from the germline V gene. The CDR3 DNA reads TGTGCCAGCAGTTTATCTCCAGGGGCTAGCAATCAGCCCCAGCATTTT. Its protein product is CASSLSPGASNQPQHF. Together with reference TRBV28 and TRBJ1-5, the CDR3 gives the full variable domain: DVKVTQSSRYLVKRTGEKVFLECVQDMDHENMFWYRQDPGLGLRLIYFSYDVKMKEKGDIPEGYSVSREKKERFSLILESASTNQTSMYLCASSLSPGASNQPQHFGDGTRLSIL.

V is TRBV6-2 or TRBV6-3 and J is TRBJ2-7; 7 nucleotides line up with TRBD2. The trim removed 2 bases at V and 0 bases at J, leaving 7 bases unmatched. CDR3 length: 16 residues. Looked up from germline, CDR1 is MNHEY and CDR2 is SVGEGT. The CDR3 DNA is TGTGCCAGCAGTTACCCCACTAGCGCGGTCTCCTACGAGCAGTACTTC. Protein: CASSYPTSAVSYEQYF.

This chain uses TRBV3-1 (or the pseudogene TRBV3-2) with TRBJ2-5, with 8 bases lining up with TRBD2. The trim removed 3 bases at V and 1 base at J, leaving 7 bases unmatched. The CDR3 runs to 16 residues. CDR1 LGHDT and CDR2 YNNKEL come from the germline V gene (reference sequence). Here the CDR3 DNA reads TGTGCCAGCAGCCATGGTCGCGGGGGGACCCAAGAGACCCAGTACTTC. This gives the protein CASSHGRGGTQETQYF.

The V and J genes are TRBV10-3 and TRBJ2-7; 7 nucleotides align to TRBD1. Germline lookup yields CDR1 ENHRY and CDR2 SYGVKD. The CDR3 runs 12 residues. V shed 11 bases, J shed 5 bases, and the junction held 9 bases outside the gene matches. The CDR3 here is CAASGTVHEQYF. The CDR3 DNA reads TGTGCCGCTTCCGGGACAGTCCACGAGCAGTACTTC.

The V call is TRBV5-1, the J call TRBJ2-3; 13 nucleotides agree with TRBD2. Germline V lookup: CDR1 SGHRS, CDR2 YFSETQ. This CDR3 comprises 18 residues. Trimming cost V 5 bases and J 2 bases; bases outside gene matches: 11. CDR3 loop: CASRSTSGGPDYTDTQYF. CDR3 DNA: TGCGCCAGCAGGTCGACTAGCGGGGGGCCGGATTACACAGATACGCAGTATTTT.

The chain has TRBV2 and TRBJ1-1; 10 bases align to TRBD1. The length of the CDR3 is 13 residues. V gave up 6 bases and J gave up 5 bases; unmatched junction bases: 3. In germline, CDR1 is SNHLY, CDR2 FYNNEI. Written as DNA, the CDR3 is TGTGCCAGCAGGGACAGGGGGTGGACTGAAGCTTTCTTT. This sequence encodes CASRDRGWTEAFF.

The chain combines TRBV24-1 with TRBJ2-7; D remains unclear. Germline CDR1 is KGHDR and CDR2 is SFDVKD. The CDR3 contains 11 residues. Trimming stripped 5 bases from V and 6 bases from J, with 7 bases between. The CDR3 sequence is CATSAPGEQYF. As DNA, the CDR3 is TGTGCCACCAGTGCGCCCGGCGAGCAGTACTTC.

The sample holds one count of this clone. V usage is TRBV7-3 and J usage is TRBJ2-1; D gene ambiguous. This CDR3 contains 13 residues. CDR1 is SGHTA, CDR2 FQGTGA, per germline. V lost 4 bases and J lost 7, with 11 bases in between. CDR3 loop: CASSSNTVNEQFF. The CDR3 DNA reads as TGTGCCAGCAGCTCGAACACAGTTAATGAGCAGTTCTTC.

This clone was counted a single time. This rearrangement joins TRBV6-4 to TRBJ2-7; TRBD1 might be the D (6 bases). Germline assignment: CDR1 MRHNA and CDR2 SNTAGT. V was pared by 8 bases and J by 2 bases, with 16 bases between. The CDR3 extends over 14 amino acids. CDR3 in DNA: TGTGCCAGCCGCCCGAACAGGGCCACCTACGAGCAGTACTTC. Encoded protein: CASRPNRATYEQYF.

V usage is TRBV19 and J usage is TRBJ2-1, with 10 bases identical to TRBD2. Per the germline V gene, CDR1 is LNHDA and CDR2 is SQIVND (reference sequence). The CDR3 has 17 residues. Trimming cost V 3 bases and J 0 bases; bases outside gene matches: 5. The CDR3 DNA sequence: TGTGCCAGTAGTATGACTAGCGGGCTCCTCTCCTACAATGAGCAGTTCTTC. It codes for CASSMTSGLLSYNEQFF.

DNA of the CDR3: TGTGCCAGCAGCCCCCTCCCAGGGGACACTGAAGCTTTCTTT. It translates to CASSPLPGDTEAFF. The V and J genes are TRBV3-1 (or the pseudogene TRBV3-2) and TRBJ1-1, with a weak D call TRBD1 (6 bases). Germline V CDR1 and CDR2: LGHDT, YNNKEL (reference sequence). This CDR3 has 14 residues. Trimming shortened V by 4 bases and J by 3 bases, and 12 bases separated the two germline ends.

This rearrangement joins TRBV7-3 to TRBJ2-1, with TRBD2 as a possible D gene (6 bases). In germline, CDR1 is SGHTA, CDR2 FQGTGA. Between the trimmed V and J ends, which lost 2 bases and 9 bases, there was a span of 8 bases. This CDR3 is built from 12 residues. The CDR3 protein is CASSLGEAEQFF. In nucleotides, the CDR3 is TGTGCCAGCAGCTTAGGGGAGGCTGAGCAGTTCTTC.

V gene TRBV9 combines with J gene TRBJ2-5; 11 bases fit TRBD2. CDR3 length: 16 residues. CDR1 and CDR2 (germline): SGDLS, YYNGEE. V gave up 4 bases and J gave up 1 base; unmatched junction bases: 6. CDR3 loop: CASSPSGTSGQETQYF. The CDR3 nucleotides are TGTGCCAGCAGCCCTTCCGGGACTAGCGGCCAAGAGACCCAGTACTTC.